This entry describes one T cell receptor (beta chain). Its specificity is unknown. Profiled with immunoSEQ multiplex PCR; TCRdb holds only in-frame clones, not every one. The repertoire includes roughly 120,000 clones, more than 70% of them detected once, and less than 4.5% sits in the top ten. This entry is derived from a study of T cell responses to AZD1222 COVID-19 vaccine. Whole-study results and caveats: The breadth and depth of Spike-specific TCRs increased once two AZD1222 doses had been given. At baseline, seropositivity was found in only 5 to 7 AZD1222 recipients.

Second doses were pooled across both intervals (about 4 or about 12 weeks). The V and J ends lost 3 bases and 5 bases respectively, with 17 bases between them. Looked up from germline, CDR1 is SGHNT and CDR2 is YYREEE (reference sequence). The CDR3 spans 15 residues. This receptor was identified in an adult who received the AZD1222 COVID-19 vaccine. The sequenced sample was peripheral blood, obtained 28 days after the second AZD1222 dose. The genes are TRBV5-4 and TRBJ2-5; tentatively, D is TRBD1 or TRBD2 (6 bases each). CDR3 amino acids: CASSSLTRGEETQYF. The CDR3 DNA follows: TGTGCCAGCAGCTCTTTGACTAGGGGGGAGGAGACCCAGTACTTC.